The entry below describes one T cell receptor beta chain. The sample is drawn from a study of blood T cell repertoires in COVID-19. Whole-study context: Both acute and convalescent COVID-19 samples were obtained from the United States, Italy and Spain.

The protocol was immunoSEQ multiplex PCR, while the TCRdb copy is restricted to in-frame clones and leaves out a portion. There are approximately 240,000 clones in the sample; 75% to 90% occur only once, and around 2.9% lies in the top ten. CDR3 length equals 15 residues. Germline assignment: CDR1 SEHNR and CDR2 FQNEAQ (reference sequence). V shed 3 bases, J shed 6 bases, and the junction held 7 bases outside the gene matches. What was sequenced was peripheral blood. The sequence was collected from a woman in her twenties or thirties who had recovered from COVID-19. The chain joins TRBV7-9 to TRBJ1-2; 10 bases are a match to TRBD1. The DNA of the CDR3 is TGTGCCAGCAGCTTGGGGACAGGGGAAATCGATGGCTACACCTTC. Its protein is CASSLGTGEIDGYTF.